This TCR beta chain appears in the sequencing data of a study of T cell changes during pregnancy in multiple sclerosis. Germline V gene sequence: CDR1 LNHDA, CDR2 SQIVND (reference sequence). Trimming cost V 9 bases and J 7 bases, with 12 bases left between them. The CDR3 covers 11 residues. Using immunoSEQ multiplex PCR, the repertoire was profiled, and TCRdb retains in-frame clones only, with some absent. The top ten clones hold less than 1.5% of a sample with approximately 59,000 clones, under 95% of them seen once. This receptor was obtained from a female donor in good health, enrolled as a control in a pregnancy study. The rearrangement links TRBV19 to TRBJ1-1; D perhaps matches TRBD1 (5 bases). The specimen comprised peripheral blood, sampled in the third trimester of pregnancy. The CDR3 DNA reads as TGTGCCAGCCTTGCTAGGGGTGAAGCTTTCTTT. Translation gives CASLARGEAFF. The whole variable domain, remainder taken from reference TRBV19 and TRBJ1-1, is DGGITQSPKYLFRKEGQNVTLSCEQNLNHDAMYWYRQDPGQGLRLIYYSQIVNDFQKGDIAEGYSVSREKKESFPLTVTSAQKNPTAFYLCASLARGEAFFGQGTRLTVV.